The 22 T cell receptor beta chains listed next were all sequenced from one sample in a study of long-term antiretroviral therapy in people with HIV. Survey level was the resolution at which the v3.0 immunoSEQ assay ran. Assay used: immunoSEQ multiplex PCR; TCRdb lists only in-frame clones, some missing. This sample has about 25,000 clones, with about 86% found just once. Material: unsorted PBMCs, obtained 3 years after starting antiretroviral therapy. The origin of the receptors is a man aged 18-30 years with HIV.

The rearrangement uses TRBV7-8 and TRBJ2-5; TRBD2 matches at 8 bases. Germline V lookup: CDR1 SGHVS, CDR2 FQNEAQ. V was pared by 5 bases and J by 4 bases, with 9 bases of the junction left unmatched. The CDR3 spans 15 residues. The CDR3 coding sequence is TGTGCCAGCAGCCCTCCGGGGGCGGGAGGAGAGACCCAGTACTTC. Translating it yields CASSPPGAGGETQYF.

This chain connects TRBV30 to TRBJ2-1; weak D call: TRBD2 (5 bases). Germline V gives CDR1 GTSNPN, CDR2 SVGIG (reference sequence). This CDR3 is 12 amino acids long. The ends were cut back, 2 bases at V and 9 bases at J, with 11 bases in the middle. The CDR3 DNA is TGTGCCTGGAGTCTGAGTGCGGGTGAGCAGTTCTTC. Translating it yields CAWSLSAGEQFF.

This chain joins TRBV10-2 and TRBJ1-2; 7 bases map to TRBD1. The ends lost 8 bases at V and 5 bases at J; junction bases unmatched: 11. The V gene's germline CDR1 is WSHSY and CDR2 SAAADI. CDR3 length equals 14 residues. As DNA, the CDR3 is TGCGCCAGCTCCCCCAACAGGGGACCTTATGGCTACACCTTC. Translated: CASSPNRGPYGYTF.

The sample holds a few counts of this clone. The CDR3 coding sequence is TGTGCCAGCAGCTTAACACAGGGGAACACTGAAGCTTTCTTT. Residues: CASSLTQGNTEAFF. This sequence joins TRBV7-9 and TRBJ1-1, with a possible D match to TRBD1 (6 bases). The CDR3 has 14 residues. V lost 2 bases to trimming and J lost 1 base, with 8 bases between them. The germline V gene encodes CDR1 SEHNR and CDR2 FQNEAQ (reference sequence).

This chain joins TRBV2 and TRBJ2-7, with 8 bases lining up with TRBD1. The CDR3 covers 14 residues. V shed 5 bases, J shed 2 bases, and the junction held 5 bases outside the gene matches. CDR1 and CDR2 from the germline V gene are SNHLY and FYNNEI. The CDR3 region is CASSPRTGTYEQYF. The DNA of the CDR3 is TGTGCCAGCAGTCCCCGGACAGGGACCTACGAGCAGTACTTC.

V and J are TRBV6-5 and TRBJ1-4; D not resolved. Trimming took 0 bases from V and 3 from J, leaving 5 bases between them. Germline CDR1 and CDR2: MNHEY and SVGAGI. This CDR3 comprises 14 residues. In nucleotides, the CDR3 is TGTGCCAGCAGTTACTCGGAGGCTAATGAAAAACTGTTTTTT. It translates to CASSYSEANEKLFF.

This chain uses TRBV10-3 with TRBJ2-5; D is unclear. Trimming left V 0 bases short and J 1 base short, with 6 bases between. This CDR3 has 14 amino acids. Germline V gene lookup returns CDR1 ENHRY and CDR2 SYGVKD. Here the CDR3 DNA reads TGTGCCATCAGTGAGTCCAAGGGCCAAGAGACCCAGTACTTC. This translates into CAISESKGQETQYF.

The chain recombines TRBV10-3 with TRBJ1-6; D is perhaps TRBD1 (5 bases). The CDR3 loop spans 17 amino acids. Between the trimmed V and J ends, which lost 3 bases and 1 base, there was a span of 13 bases. Germline CDR1 is ENHRY and CDR2 is SYGVKD. The CDR3 is CAISDTGGGSYNSPLHF. DNA of the CDR3: TGTGCCATCAGTGACACCGGGGGTGGGTCCTATAATTCACCCCTCCACTTT.

The chain joins TRBV6-6 to TRBJ1-5; 7 nucleotides align to TRBD1. The CDR3 spans 12 residues. The germline V gene has CDR1 MNHNY and CDR2 SVGAGI (reference sequence). V was pared by 4 bases and J by 12 bases, with 6 bases of the junction left unmatched. The CDR3 coding sequence is TGTGCCAGCAGTTCGACAGGGTCTAACCAGCATTTT. It encodes CASSSTGSNQHF.

This chain links TRBV6-5 with TRBJ2-7; no firm D call. V was clipped by 5 bases and J by 2 bases, with 13 bases between them. The CDR3 spans 14 residues. Germline values: CDR1 MNHEY, CDR2 SVGAGI. The CDR3 here is CASSPTVAPYEQYV. The CDR3 DNA sequence: TGTGCCAGCAGTCCTACAGTGGCACCCTACGAGCAGTACGTC.

The chain joins TRBV11-2 to TRBJ2-1; 16 nucleotides align to TRBD2. The CDR3 runs 16 residues. Unmatched junction bases numbered 4, after V lost 8 bases and J lost 3 bases. Germline V lookup: CDR1 SGHAT, CDR2 FQNNGV. The CDR3 protein is CASGTSGGAVYNEQFF. The CDR3 nucleotides read TGTGCCAGCGGGACTAGCGGGGGGGCTGTCTACAATGAGCAGTTCTTC.

The chain recombines TRBV6-5 with TRBJ1-1; D call uncertain. CDR1 and CDR2 from the germline V gene are MNHEY and SVGAGI. The CDR3 is made up of 13 amino acids. V was trimmed by 0 bases and J by 1 base, leaving 3 bases between them. The CDR3 sequence: CASSYSSNTEAFF. The CDR3 coding sequence is TGTGCCAGCAGTTACTCGTCGAACACTGAAGCTTTCTTT.

The V gene is TRBV19, the J gene TRBJ2-4; D is uncertain. This CDR3 has 12 amino acids. Germline CDR1 is LNHDA and CDR2 is SQIVND (reference sequence). V lost 1 base and J lost 16, with 14 bases in between. The CDR3 protein is CASSIGDTTKYF. The CDR3 DNA follows: TGTGCCAGTAGTATAGGGGATACGACCAAATACTTC.

V gene TRBV5-1 combines with J gene TRBJ1-2; D is ambiguous. The CDR3 totals 11 residues. V lost 5 bases and J 3 bases, leaving 5 bases between the germline ends. Germline V gene sequence: CDR1 SGHRS, CDR2 YFSETQ. CDR3 amino acids: CASSLDYGYTF. The CDR3 DNA is TGCGCCAGCAGTCTTGACTATGGCTACACCTTC. Full variable domain (outside the CDR3, taken from reference TRBV5-1 and TRBJ1-2): KAGVTQTPRYLIKTRGQQVTLSCSPISGHRSVSWYQQTPGQGLQFLFEYFSETQRNKGNFPGRFSGRQFSNSRSEMNVSTLELGDSALYLCASSLDYGYTFGSGTRLTVV.

This rearrangement joins TRBV29-1 to TRBJ2-7; 9 bases line up with TRBD2. V gave up 1 base and J gave up 7 bases; unmatched junction bases: 11. CDR3 length: 15 residues. CDR1 is SQVTM and CDR2 is ANQGSEA in the germline V gene. For the CDR3, the DNA is TGCAGCGTTGAAGCCTCCGGGACTAGCTACCCTGAGCAGTACTTC. Its protein is CSVEASGTSYPEQYF.

The chain uses TRBV10-2 and TRBJ2-7, with unresolved D. The CDR3 extends over 14 amino acids. The V gene lost 3 bases and the J gene lost 0 bases, with 9 bases spanning the gap. Germline V lookup: CDR1 WSHSY, CDR2 SAAADI. In DNA form, the CDR3 reads TGCGCCAGCAGTGAAGTGGCTCCCTCCTACGAGCAGTACGTC. This codes for CASSEVAPSYEQYV.

The chain links TRBV27 to TRBJ1-5; D is unresolved. Germline lookup yields CDR1 MNHEY and CDR2 SMNVEV (reference sequence). V gave up 0 bases and J gave up 4 bases, with 10 bases separating them. The CDR3 loop spans 15 amino acids. The CDR3 is CASSLSINGNQPQHF. In nucleotides, the CDR3 is TGTGCCAGCAGTTTATCGATTAATGGGAATCAGCCCCAGCATTTT.

CDR3 DNA sequence: TGTGCCAGCGGGACGGAGGACTACGAGCAGTACTTC. As protein: CASGTEDYEQYF. This rearrangement joins TRBV19 to TRBJ2-7, with D perhaps TRBD1 or TRBD2 (5 bases each). Between the trimmed V and J ends, which lost 9 bases and 3 bases, there was a span of 12 bases. The V gene's germline CDR1 is LNHDA and CDR2 SQIVND (reference sequence). There are 12 residues in the CDR3.

The V gene is TRBV10-3, the J gene TRBJ1-5, with D unresolved. The CDR3 has 15 residues. Germline V gene lookup returns CDR1 ENHRY and CDR2 SYGVKD. V lost 0 bases, J lost 3 bases, and 9 bases lay in between. CDR3 sequence reads: CAISESGNSNQPQHF. In nucleotides, the CDR3 is TGTGCCATCAGTGAGTCGGGCAATTCCAATCAGCCCCAGCATTTT.

This chain uses TRBV5-6 with TRBJ2-7; TRBD2 aligns across 8 bases. The junction had 10 bases not matched to a gene; V was cut back by 0 bases and J by 2 bases. The CDR3 is made up of 17 amino acids. The germline V gene encodes CDR1 SGHDT and CDR2 YYEEEE. The DNA of the CDR3 is TGTGCCAGCAGCTTGGCTCGCCCGGGAGGGTTGGCCTACGAGCAGTACTTC. Translation gives CASSLARPGGLAYEQYF.

The chain combines TRBV5-6 with TRBJ1-6, with 10 nucleotides matching TRBD1. Germline trimming cut 0 bases from V and 9 bases from J; bases unmatched to any gene: 9. The CDR3 is made up of 17 amino acids. Germline-derived CDR1 and CDR2 are SGHDT and YYEEEE. The CDR3 bases are TGTGCCAGCAGCTTGGCCCCGGGACAGGGGTTTTTTTCACCCCTCCACTTT. Translating it yields CASSLAPGQGFFSPLHF.

The J gene is TRBJ2-7, the V gene TRBV28, with D unclear. The CDR3 sequence is 11 residues long. V was clipped by 4 bases and J by 7 bases, with 8 bases between them. Germline lookup yields CDR1 MDHEN and CDR2 SYDVKM. In DNA form, the CDR3 reads TGTGCCAGCAGTTCCGCTAGGGAGCAGTACGTC. This translates into CASSSAREQYV.